Presented here are 8 T cell receptor beta chains from one specimen sequenced in a study of blood T cells in healthy people across ages. With a J-beta primer mix and a sample-barcoded 5' primer, a second PCR ran about 7 to 12 cycles. TCRdb re-analysed the 5' RACE reads in MiXCR, keeping a single row per CDR3 protein. The sample carries around 780,000 distinct CDR3 sequences, just over 55% recorded once. The sequencing sample was made of blood. These receptors all stem from a middle-aged man in good health.

The chain employs TRBV13 and TRBJ1-2; weak D call: TRBD1 (5 bases). The length of the CDR3 is 12 residues. The V and J ends lost 2 bases and 10 bases respectively, with 11 bases between them. The germline V gene encodes CDR1 PRHDT and CDR2 FYEKMQ (reference sequence). The CDR3: CASSLRQGTYTF. In nucleotides, the CDR3 is TGTGCCAGCAGCTTACGGCAGGGCACCTACACCTTC.

The rearrangement links TRBV19 to TRBJ2-3, with D maybe TRBD2 (5 bases). The CDR3 has 15 residues. From germline, CDR1 is LNHDA and CDR2 SQIVND (reference sequence). V was cut by 3 bases and J by 3 bases, with 13 bases left in between. The CDR3 bases are TGTGCCAGTAGTATTATTGAGGGAGTGACAGATACGCAGTATTTT. Translation: CASSIIEGVTDTQYF.

The V and J genes are TRBV11-2 and TRBJ1-1; D might be TRBD1 (6 bases). V was shortened by 7 bases and J by 4 bases, with 22 bases between the two germline ends. Germline CDR1 reads SGHAT; CDR2 reads FQNNGV. The CDR3 covers 16 residues. The CDR3 nucleotides read TGTGCCAGCATCTATGGGGGCTTACTCGGGGGCACTGAAGCTTTCTTT. As protein: CASIYGGLLGGTEAFF.

The chain combines TRBV3-1 with TRBJ2-7, with 7 bases that match TRBD2. The CDR3 loop spans 14 amino acids. Germline V gene data show CDR1 as LGHDT and CDR2 as YNNKEL (reference sequence). V shed 6 bases and J 7 bases; nucleotides not matched to a gene: 12. This CDR3 is CASRPGTTYNEQYF. DNA for the CDR3: TGTGCCAGCAGACCCGGGACTACCTACAATGAGCAGTACTTC.

The chain links TRBV4-3 to TRBJ1-6, with D possibly being TRBD1 (5 bases). Trimming left V 1 base short and J 10 bases short, with 17 bases between. CDR3 length: 16 residues. From germline, CDR1 is LGHNA and CDR2 YSLEER. The CDR3 region is CASSQVRGVQGSPLHF. In DNA, the CDR3 is TGCGCCAGCAGCCAAGTTCGGGGGGTTCAGGGCTCACCCCTCCACTTT.

This rearrangement joins TRBV29-1 to TRBJ1-1, with D possibly matching TRBD1 (5 bases). Germline CDR1 reads SQVTM; CDR2 reads ANQGSEA. The CDR3 spans 19 residues. V was shortened by 2 bases and J by 1 base, with 26 bases between the two germline ends. For the CDR3, the DNA is TGCAGCGTTGAACCTACTCCTGACAGACCATTTCTCCAGAACACTGAAGCTTTCTTT. Encoded protein: CSVEPTPDRPFLQNTEAFF.

The chain recombines TRBV29-1 with TRBJ1-1; tentative D call: TRBD1 (6 bases). The V gene lost 2 bases and the J gene lost 5 bases, with 12 bases spanning the gap. CDR1 and CDR2 from the germline V gene are SQVTM and ANQGSEA. The CDR3 spans 13 residues. DNA for the CDR3: TGCAGCGTTGAAAAGGGGGTTGGTACTGAAGCTTTCTTT. Amino acid sequence: CSVEKGVGTEAFF.

This clonotype was detected a few times. The V gene is TRBV29-1, the J gene TRBJ1-1; 7 nucleotides line up with TRBD1. The germline gives CDR1 SQVTM, CDR2 ANQGSEA. The CDR3 sequence is 12 residues long. The V segment lost 6 bases and the J segment 5 bases; nucleotides outside the gene matches: 6. The CDR3 sequence: CSVGDRDTEAFF. DNA for the CDR3: TGCAGCGTCGGTGACAGGGATACTGAAGCTTTCTTT.